This record concerns one T cell receptor (beta chain) sequence. These data originate in a study of blood T cell repertoires in COVID-19. The table came from immunoSEQ multiplex PCR; TCRdb's copy has only in-frame clones and leaves some out. The sample lists some 120,000 clones, approximately 85% occurring once. Input material: peripheral blood. The TCR sequence derives from a human donor in a cohort sampled during active COVID-19.

This CDR3 reads CATSDIKGGGLDTQYF. In nucleotides, the CDR3 is TGTGCCACCAGTGATATCAAGGGAGGGGGGTTAGATACGCAGTATTTT. The V and J genes are TRBV24-1 and TRBJ2-3; D perhaps matches TRBD2 (7 bases). The CDR3 is 16 amino acids. Germline CDR1 KGHDR, CDR2 SFDVKD. V lost 3 bases to trimming and J lost 5 bases, with 17 bases between them.